This passage covers 15 T cell receptor beta chains from one sample sequenced in a study of blood T cell repertoires in COVID-19. Sequencing used immunoSEQ multiplex PCR; TCRdb keeps in-frame clones, though not all of them. The profile covers 220,000 or so clones, with nearly 90% appearing a single time and about 15% taken by the ten largest. The sequenced material came from PBMCs or T cells enriched from blood (not recorded which). The receptor source for this set is a young man who had been exposed to COVID-19.

The V gene is TRBV6-6, the J gene TRBJ2-5, with 7 bases that match TRBD1. The germline gives CDR1 MNHNY, CDR2 SVGAGI (reference sequence). The CDR3 covers 14 residues. V dropped 4 bases and J dropped 2; count of bases not matched to a gene: 4. CDR3 in amino acids: CASSFRDSQETQYF. The DNA of the CDR3 is TGTGCCAGCAGTTTTCGGGACAGTCAAGAGACCCAGTACTTC.

Remarks on this clone: At one end, the junction sequence differs from germline, possibly due to a read error. The chain combines TRBV28 with TRBJ2-7; TRBD1 aligns across 7 bases. The germline gives CDR1 MDHEN, CDR2 SYDVKM. There are 13 residues in the CDR3. The CDR3, as DNA: TGTGCCATTAGACAGGGTTTCTCCCACGAGCAGTACTTC. Residues: CAIRQGFSHEQYF.

The chain carries TRBV7-6 and TRBJ2-3, with 11 bases lining up with TRBD2. The length of the CDR3 is 17 residues. Trimming took 1 base from V and 0 from J; bases not matched to a gene: 3. Germline V gives CDR1 SGHVS, CDR2 FNYEAQ. CDR3 in amino acids: CASSLGLAGYSTDTQYF. Written as DNA, the CDR3 is TGTGCCAGCAGCTTAGGACTAGCGGGGTACAGCACAGATACGCAGTATTTT.

The CDR3 loop reads CASSQEDQGGEQFF. The CDR3 DNA follows: TGTGCCAGCAGCCAAGAAGACCAGGGTGGGGAGCAGTTCTTC. The J gene is TRBJ2-1, the V gene TRBV4-2; the D gene is possibly TRBD1 (5 bases). The V end lost 0 bases, the J end lost 10 bases, and 13 bases lay between the germline ends. In germline, CDR1 is LGHNA, CDR2 YNFKEQ. This CDR3 is built from 14 residues.

This clone was seen a handful of times. The chain links TRBV14 to TRBJ1-2, with TRBD1 matching 8 bases. The CDR3 consists of 17 residues. In germline, CDR1 is SGHDN, CDR2 FVKESK. After removal of 0 bases from V and 7 bases from J, the junction contained 13 bases not matched to a gene. This CDR3 is CASSQDHTGTGTGGYTF. CDR3 coding DNA: TGTGCCAGCAGCCAAGATCACACCGGGACAGGCACGGGTGGCTACACCTTC.

The chain has TRBV6-5 and TRBJ1-1; no clear D gene. Germline V gives CDR1 MNHEY, CDR2 SVGAGI. The CDR3 has 15 residues. V lost 0 bases, J lost 2 bases, and 10 bases lay in between. The CDR3: CASSYSPRVNTEAFF. In DNA, the CDR3 is TGTGCCAGCAGTTACTCGCCACGGGTTAACACTGAAGCTTTCTTT.

The V call is TRBV5-1, the J call TRBJ2-5; 11 bases fit TRBD2. CDR3 length equals 16 residues. Germline values: CDR1 SGHRS, CDR2 YFSETQ. V shed 1 base, J shed 2 bases, and the junction held 4 bases outside the gene matches. The CDR3 sequence: CASSLLTSGDQETQYF. The CDR3 region has the DNA TGCGCCAGCAGCTTGTTGACTAGCGGGGATCAAGAGACCCAGTACTTC.

The gene calls are TRBV18 and TRBJ2-7; D unclear. V lost 6 bases to trimming and J lost 2 bases, with 14 bases between them. The CDR3 is 14 amino acids. Germline lookup yields CDR1 KGHSH and CDR2 LQKENI. CDR3 region: CASSQTDSTYEQYF. In DNA, the CDR3 is TGTGCCAGCTCCCAAACAGATTCGACCTACGAGCAGTACTTC.

J is TRBJ1-1 and V is TRBV5-1; D not certain. Germline V gives CDR1 SGHRS, CDR2 YFSETQ. This CDR3 has 14 amino acids. The V and J ends lost 1 base and 1 base respectively, with 8 bases between them. The DNA for the CDR3 is TGCGCCAGCAGCTTGATACGGGGGAACACTGAAGCTTTCTTT. Encoded protein: CASSLIRGNTEAFF.

The chain carries TRBV5-1 and TRBJ2-5; 13 bases agree with TRBD2. V gave up 2 bases and J gave up 5 bases; unmatched junction bases: 12. From germline, CDR1 is SGHRS and CDR2 YFSETQ. This CDR3 has 18 residues. CDR3 region: CASSLRLAGGLARETQYF. The CDR3 DNA sequence: TGCGCCAGCAGCTTACGACTAGCGGGGGGCTTAGCCCGGGAGACCCAGTACTTC.

The CDR3 reads CASSLDSGLINYGYTF. The CDR3 DNA reads as TGTGCCAGCAGCTTAGATTCAGGGTTAATTAACTATGGCTACACCTTC. The rearrangement uses TRBV7-9 and TRBJ1-2, with a tentative D call TRBD1 (5 bases). From germline, CDR1 is SEHNR and CDR2 FQNEAQ (reference sequence). Between the trimmed V and J ends, which lost 1 base and 1 base, there was a span of 13 bases. CDR3 length: 16 residues. The variable domain in full, with the rest retrieved from reference TRBV7-9 and TRBJ1-2, is DTGVSQNPRHKITKRGQNVTFRCDPISEHNRLYWYRQTLGQGPEFLTYFQNEAQLEKSRLLSDRFSAERPKGSFSTLEIQRTEQGDSAMYLCASSLDSGLINYGYTFGSGTRLTVV.

In DNA form, the CDR3 reads TGTGCCAGCAGCCTCGACAGGGGTCAACCTTGGACCCAGTACTTC. Protein: CASSLDRGQPWTQYF. The chain links TRBV14 to TRBJ2-5; 8 bases align to TRBD1. The trim removed 4 bases at V and 7 bases at J, leaving 11 bases unmatched. Germline V gives CDR1 SGHDN, CDR2 FVKESK. The CDR3 totals 15 residues.

The rearrangement uses TRBV10-3 and TRBJ1-1, with D tentatively TRBD1 (6 bases). V was trimmed by 4 bases and J by 1 base, leaving 22 bases between them. CDR1 is ENHRY and CDR2 is SYGVKD in the germline V gene. The CDR3 runs to 18 residues. The CDR3 nucleotides read TGTGCCATCAGTGGTTCGTTCGATGGGGGCGCGACGAACACTGAAGCTTTCTTT. Translating gives CAISGSFDGGATNTEAFF.

The chain employs TRBV4-1 and TRBJ1-6; D perhaps matches TRBD1 (6 bases). CDR1 is MGHRA and CDR2 is YSYEKL in the germline V gene. Trimming took off 1 base at V and 0 bases at J, with 10 bases between the two ends. The CDR3 consists of 17 residues. The DNA for the CDR3 is TGCGCCAGCAGCCAAGGGACAGCTTTCTCCTATAATTCACCCCTCCACTTT. Translating it yields CASSQGTAFSYNSPLHF.

By frequency in the sample, this clone is medium-sized. The chain couples TRBV11-1 to TRBJ2-7, with 7 nucleotides matching TRBD1. Germline assignment: CDR1 SGHAT and CDR2 FQDESV (reference sequence). CDR3 length equals 15 residues. The junction had 5 bases not matched to a gene; V was cut back by 3 bases and J by 0 bases. Here the CDR3 reads CASSFEQGSSYEQYF. The CDR3 DNA reads TGTGCCAGCAGCTTTGAACAGGGGAGCTCCTACGAGCAGTACTTC.